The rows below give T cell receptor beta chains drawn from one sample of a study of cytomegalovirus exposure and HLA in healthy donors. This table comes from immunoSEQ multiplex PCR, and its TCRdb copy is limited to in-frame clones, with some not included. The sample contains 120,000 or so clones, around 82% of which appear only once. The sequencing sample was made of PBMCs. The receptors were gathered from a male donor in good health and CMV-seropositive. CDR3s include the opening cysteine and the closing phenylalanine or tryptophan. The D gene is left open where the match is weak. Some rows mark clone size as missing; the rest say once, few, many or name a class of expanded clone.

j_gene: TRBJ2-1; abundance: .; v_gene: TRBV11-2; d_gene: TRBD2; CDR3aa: CASSFLAESRSYNEQFF; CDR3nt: TGTGCCAGCAGCTTCCTAGCGGAGAGTCGCTCCTACAATGAGCAGTTCTTC
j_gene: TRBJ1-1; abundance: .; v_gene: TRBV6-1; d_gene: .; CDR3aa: CASTRQIQNTEAFF; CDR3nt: TGTGCCAGTACCCGACAGATCCAGAACACTGAAGCTTTCTTT
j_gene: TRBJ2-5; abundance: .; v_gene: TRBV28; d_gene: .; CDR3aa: CASSNLPRGEETQYF; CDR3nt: TGTGCCAGCAGTAACCTCCCTAGGGGTGAGGAGACCCAGTACTTC
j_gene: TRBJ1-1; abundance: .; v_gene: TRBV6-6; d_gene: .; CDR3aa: CASSYSGQDTEAFF; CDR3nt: TGTGCCAGCAGTTACTCCGGCCAGGACACTGAAGCTTTCTTT
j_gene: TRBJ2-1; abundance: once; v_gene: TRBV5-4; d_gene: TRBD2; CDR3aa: CASSTNSGSSYNEQFF; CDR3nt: TGTGCCAGCAGCACCAACAGCGGGAGCTCCTACAATGAGCAGTTCTTC
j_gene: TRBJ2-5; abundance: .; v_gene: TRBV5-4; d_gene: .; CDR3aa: CASGQSPETQYF; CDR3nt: TGTGCCAGCGGACAGTCACCTGAGACCCAGTACTTC
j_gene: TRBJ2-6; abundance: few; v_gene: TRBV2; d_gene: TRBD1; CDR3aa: CASGTGISGANVLTF; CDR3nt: TGTGCCAGTGGGACAGGGATCTCTGGGGCCAACGTCCTGACTTTC
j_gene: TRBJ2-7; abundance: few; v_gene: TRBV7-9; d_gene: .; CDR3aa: CASSFPQSPYEQYF; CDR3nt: TGTGCCAGCAGCTTCCCACAGTCACCCTACGAGCAGTACTTC
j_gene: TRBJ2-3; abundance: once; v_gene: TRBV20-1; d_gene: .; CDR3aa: CSYEASHTQYF; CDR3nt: TGCAGCTATGAGGCGAGCCATACGCAGTATTTT
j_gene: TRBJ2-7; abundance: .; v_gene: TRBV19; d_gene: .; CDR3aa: CASSIDVTVYEQYF; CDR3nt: TGTGCCAGTAGTATAGATGTAACGGTCTACGAGCAGTACTTC
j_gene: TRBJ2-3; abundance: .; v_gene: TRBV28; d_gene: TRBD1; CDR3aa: CAINRGRRTDTQYF; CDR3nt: TGTGCCATTAACAGGGGGCGACGCACAGATACGCAGTATTTT
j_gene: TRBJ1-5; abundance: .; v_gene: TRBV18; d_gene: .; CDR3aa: CASSSDRNQPQHF; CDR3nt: TGTGCCAGCTCATCCGACAGGAATCAGCCCCAGCATTTT
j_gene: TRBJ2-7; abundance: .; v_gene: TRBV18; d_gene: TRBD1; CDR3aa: CASSPGTGRIDEQYF; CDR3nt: TGTGCCAGCTCACCGGGGACAGGGCGAATCGACGAGCAGTACTTC
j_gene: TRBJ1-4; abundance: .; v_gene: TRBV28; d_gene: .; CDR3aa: CASRPGFPPSRYEKLFF; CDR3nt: TGTGCCAGCCGTCCAGGGTTTCCTCCCTCTCGATATGAAAAACTGTTTTTT
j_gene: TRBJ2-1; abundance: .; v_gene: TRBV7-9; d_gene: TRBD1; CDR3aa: CASSRDRGDGNEQFF; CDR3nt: TGTGCCAGCAGCCGGGACAGGGGGGACGGCAATGAGCAGTTCTTC
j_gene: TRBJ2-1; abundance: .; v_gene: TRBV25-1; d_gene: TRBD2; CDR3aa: CASQLRLASGRGEQFF; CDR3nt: TGTGCCAGCCAGCTCCGGTTGGCTAGCGGGAGAGGCGAGCAGTTCTTC
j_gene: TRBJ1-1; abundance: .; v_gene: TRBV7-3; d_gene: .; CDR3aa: CASSLTSPGHPEAFF; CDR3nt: TGTGCCAGCAGCTTAACAAGTCCTGGGCACCCTGAAGCTTTCTTT
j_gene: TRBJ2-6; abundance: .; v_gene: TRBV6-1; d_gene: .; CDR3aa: CASSGHTAAGGANVLTF; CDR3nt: TGTGCCAGCAGTGGGCACACAGCGGCAGGAGGGGCCAACGTCCTGACTTTC
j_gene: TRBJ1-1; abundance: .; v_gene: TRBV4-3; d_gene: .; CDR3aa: CASSQGGGAFF; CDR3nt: TGCGCCAGCAGCCAGGGGGGGGGTGCTTTCTTT
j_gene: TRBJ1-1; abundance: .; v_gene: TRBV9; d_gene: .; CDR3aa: CASSVGNSYTEAFF; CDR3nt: TGTGCCAGCAGCGTAGGGAACAGCTACACTGAAGCTTTCTTT
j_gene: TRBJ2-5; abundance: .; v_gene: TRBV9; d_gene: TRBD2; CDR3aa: CASSVDDGRSWETQYF; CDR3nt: TGTGCCAGCAGCGTAGATGACGGGAGGTCTTGGGAGACCCAGTACTTC
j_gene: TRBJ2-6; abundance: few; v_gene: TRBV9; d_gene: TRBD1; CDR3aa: CASSVSGQGRSGANVLTF; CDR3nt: TGTGCCAGCAGCGTATCGGGACAGGGGCGCTCTGGGGCCAACGTCCTGACTTTC
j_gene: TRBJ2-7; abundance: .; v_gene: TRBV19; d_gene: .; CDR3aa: CASSIAGAYFSYEQYF; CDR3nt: TGTGCCAGTAGTATAGCAGGGGCCTATTTCTCCTACGAGCAGTACTTC
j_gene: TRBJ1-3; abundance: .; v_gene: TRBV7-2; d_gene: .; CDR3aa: CASSLGGPSGNTIYF; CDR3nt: TGTGCCAGCAGCTTAGGGGGGCCCTCTGGAAACACCATATATTTT
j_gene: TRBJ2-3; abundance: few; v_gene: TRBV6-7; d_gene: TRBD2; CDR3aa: CATPGLAETDTQYF; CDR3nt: TGTGCCACCCCCGGACTAGCGGAGACAGATACGCAGTATTTT
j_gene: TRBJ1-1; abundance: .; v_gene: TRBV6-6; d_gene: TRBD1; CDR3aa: CASSHGQGAITEAFF; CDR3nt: TGTGCCAGCAGTCACGGACAGGGGGCGATCACTGAAGCTTTCTTT
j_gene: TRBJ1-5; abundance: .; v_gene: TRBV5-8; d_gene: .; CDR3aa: CASSFGGGRQPQHF; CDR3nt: TGTGCCAGCAGCTTCGGCGGGGGGCGTCAGCCCCAGCATTTT
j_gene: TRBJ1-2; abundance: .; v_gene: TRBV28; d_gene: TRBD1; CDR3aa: CASSVTGDGYTF; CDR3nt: TGTGCCAGCAGTGTGACAGGGGATGGCTACACCTTC
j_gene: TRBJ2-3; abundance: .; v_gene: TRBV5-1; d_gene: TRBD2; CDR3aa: CASRTGTSQGDTQYF; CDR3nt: TGCGCCAGCAGGACCGGGACTAGTCAGGGAGATACGCAGTATTTT
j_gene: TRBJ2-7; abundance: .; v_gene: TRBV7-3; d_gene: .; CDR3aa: CASSFGQSYEQYF; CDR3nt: TGTGCCAGCAGCTTCGGACAGTCCTACGAGCAGTACTTC
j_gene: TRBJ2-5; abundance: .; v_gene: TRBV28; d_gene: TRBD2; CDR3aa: CASKREEETQYF; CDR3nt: TGTGCCAGCAAGCGGGAGGAGGAGACCCAGTACTTC
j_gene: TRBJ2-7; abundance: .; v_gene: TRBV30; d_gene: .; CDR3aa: CAWSRDRRNEQYF; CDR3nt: TGTGCCTGGAGTAGAGACAGAAGAAACGAGCAGTACTTC
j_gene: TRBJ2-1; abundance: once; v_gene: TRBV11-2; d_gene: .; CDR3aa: CASSLPAGGNEQFF; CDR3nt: TGTGCCAGCAGCTTACCAGCGGGTGGCAATGAGCAGTTCTTC
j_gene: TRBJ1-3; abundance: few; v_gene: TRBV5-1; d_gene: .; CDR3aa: CASSRGGDTIYF; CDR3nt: TGCGCCAGCAGCCGAGGGGGAGACACCATATATTTT
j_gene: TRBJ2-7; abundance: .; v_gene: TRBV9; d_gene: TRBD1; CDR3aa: CASSATGGWSEQYF; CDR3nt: TGTGCCAGCAGCGCCACAGGGGGCTGGAGCGAGCAGTACTTC
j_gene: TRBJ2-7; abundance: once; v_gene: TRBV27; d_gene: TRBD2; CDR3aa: CASRTSSGPREQYF; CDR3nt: TGTGCCAGCAGGACATCTAGCGGACCGCGGGAGCAGTACTTC
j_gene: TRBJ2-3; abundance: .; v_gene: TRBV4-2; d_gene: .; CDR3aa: CASSRETTQGADTQYF; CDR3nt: TGTGCCAGCAGCCGAGAAACCACCCAGGGTGCAGATACGCAGTATTTT
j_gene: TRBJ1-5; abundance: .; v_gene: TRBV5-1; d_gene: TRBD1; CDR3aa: CASSLRQGVNQPQHF; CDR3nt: TGCGCCAGCAGCTTGAGACAGGGCGTCAATCAGCCCCAGCATTTT
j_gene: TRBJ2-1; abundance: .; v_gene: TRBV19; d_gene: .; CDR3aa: CASSIGDGGFSEQFF; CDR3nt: TGTGCCAGTAGTATCGGGGACGGAGGGTTTAGTGAGCAGTTCTTC
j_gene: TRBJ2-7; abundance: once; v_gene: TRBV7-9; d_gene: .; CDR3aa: CASSPVGRIYEQYF; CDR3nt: TGTGCCAGCAGCCCAGTGGGGCGAATCTACGAGCAGTACTTC
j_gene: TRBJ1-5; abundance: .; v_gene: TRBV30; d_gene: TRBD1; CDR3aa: CAWSPGQDQPQHF; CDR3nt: TGTGCCTGGAGTCCGGGACAGGATCAGCCCCAGCATTTT
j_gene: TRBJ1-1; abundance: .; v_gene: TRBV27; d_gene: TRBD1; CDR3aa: CASSRGTGEVDTEAFF; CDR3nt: TGTGCCAGCAGCCGGGGGACAGGCGAAGTTGACACTGAAGCTTTCTTT
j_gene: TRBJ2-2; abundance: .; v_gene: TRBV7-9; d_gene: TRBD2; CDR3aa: CASSLRGAGGSETGELFF; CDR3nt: TGTGCCAGCAGCTTACGCGGAGCGGGAGGGTCGGAAACCGGGGAGCTGTTTTTT